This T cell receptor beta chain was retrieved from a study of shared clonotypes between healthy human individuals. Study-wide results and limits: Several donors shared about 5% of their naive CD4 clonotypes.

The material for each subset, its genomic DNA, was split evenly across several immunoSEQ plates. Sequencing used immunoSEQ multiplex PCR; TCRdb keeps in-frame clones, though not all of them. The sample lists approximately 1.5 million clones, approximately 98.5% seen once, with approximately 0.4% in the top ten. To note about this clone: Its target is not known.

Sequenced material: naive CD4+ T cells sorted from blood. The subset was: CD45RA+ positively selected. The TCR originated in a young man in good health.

CDR3: CSVGLVGLETQYF. CDR3 nucleotides: TGCAGCGTTGGATTGGTGGGCCTTGAGACCCAGTACTTC. The V and J genes are TRBV29-1 and TRBJ2-5; D is undetermined. V gave up 4 bases and J gave up 5 bases, with 14 bases separating them. Looked up from germline, CDR1 is SQVTM and CDR2 is ANQGSEA. CDR3 length: 13 residues.